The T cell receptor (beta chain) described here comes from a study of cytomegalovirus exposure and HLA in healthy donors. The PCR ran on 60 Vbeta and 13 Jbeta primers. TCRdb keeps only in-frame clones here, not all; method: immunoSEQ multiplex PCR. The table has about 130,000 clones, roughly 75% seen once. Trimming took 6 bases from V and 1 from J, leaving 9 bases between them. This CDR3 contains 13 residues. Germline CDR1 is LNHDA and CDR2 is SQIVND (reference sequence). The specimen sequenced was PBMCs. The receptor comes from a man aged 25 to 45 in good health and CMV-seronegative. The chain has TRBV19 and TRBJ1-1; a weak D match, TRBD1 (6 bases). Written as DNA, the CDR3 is TGTGCCAGTAGCCTGGGGGCGAACACTGAAGCTTTCTTT. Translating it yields CASSLGANTEAFF.